This T cell receptor (beta chain) was observed in a study of blood T cell repertoires in COVID-19. The overall study: Whether acute or convalescent, the COVID-19 samples came from the United States, Italy and Spain. In each case, the material was cDNA or gDNA derived from T cells, B-cell-depleted T cells, or PBMCs.

This clone was observed a handful of times. CDR1 DFQATT and CDR2 SNEGSKA come from the germline V gene (reference sequence). V lost 5 bases and J lost 2, with 6 bases in between. There are 11 residues in the CDR3. Authors' processing steps: The authors estimated nucleated cell counts from reference gene primer amplification. Only in-frame clones appear in the TCRdb table, and some are missing; sequencing was by immunoSEQ multiplex PCR. Clone size and V and J calls were adopted from that table, with D and trimming inferred from the DNA. The top ten clones hold approximately 10% of a sample with some 170,000 clones, 70% to 90% of them seen once.

Sequencing used peripheral blood. The TCR sequence derives from a human donor in a cohort sampled during active COVID-19. The chain couples TRBV20-1 to TRBJ1-2; no clear D. CDR3 sequence: CSAPLNYGYTF. DNA of the CDR3: TGCAGTGCTCCCCTGAACTATGGCTACACCTTC.